The 21 T cell receptor beta chains given below trace back to one sample, sequenced in a study of T cell responses to AZD1222 COVID-19 vaccine. Profiled with immunoSEQ multiplex PCR; TCRdb holds only in-frame clones, not every one. Of over 100,000 clones in the sample, approximately 90% were seen once. The starting material was peripheral blood, obtained on day 0 of AZD1222 vaccination. These TCRs come from an adult in good health.

The CDR3 nucleotides read TGCACCAGCAGCCAAGATCGGGCCGCAAACCCAGATACGCAGTATTTT. It encodes CTSSQDRAANPDTQYF. This chain connects TRBV1 to TRBJ2-3. TRBV1 is tagged as a pseudogene. There are 16 residues in the CDR3.

This chain uses TRBV5-4 with TRBJ2-1, with D perhaps given as TRBD1 or TRBD2 (5 bases each). CDR1 and CDR2 (germline): SGHNT, YYREEE (reference sequence). With 4 bases removed from V and 4 bases from J, the gap between germline ends came to 12 bases. CDR3 length: 14 residues. The CDR3 sequence is CASSRGADYNEQFF. DNA of the CDR3: TGTGCCAGCAGCCGAGGGGCCGATTACAATGAGCAGTTCTTC.

The chain couples TRBV4-2 to TRBJ1-1; a weak D match, TRBD1 (6 bases). V lost 0 bases to trimming and J lost 4 bases, with 9 bases between them. The CDR3 is 14 residues long. Germline V gene sequence: CDR1 LGHNA, CDR2 YNFKEQ. The CDR3 reads CASSQEQGFTEAFF. In DNA form, the CDR3 reads TGTGCCAGCAGCCAAGAACAGGGCTTCACTGAAGCTTTCTTT.

This chain uses TRBV5-6 with TRBJ2-3; 12 bases are a match to TRBD1. V lost 4 bases to trimming and J lost 3 bases; unmatched junction nucleotides: 3. This CDR3 has 15 amino acids. The germline V gene encodes CDR1 SGHDT and CDR2 YYEEEE. The DNA for the CDR3 is TGTGCCAGCAGCGGGACAGGGGGCTGGACAGATACGCAGTATTTT. It is translated as CASSGTGGWTDTQYF.

This sequence joins TRBV4-3 and TRBJ1-2, with no clear D. Looked up from germline, CDR1 is LGHNA and CDR2 is YSLEER. Trimming shortened V by 1 base and J by 3 bases, and 15 bases separated the two germline ends. This CDR3 comprises 16 residues. The CDR3 spells CASSQGAAGLDYGYTF. The DNA for the CDR3 is TGCGCCAGCAGCCAAGGGGCGGCAGGCCTAGACTATGGCTACACCTTC.

The rearrangement links TRBV6-1 to TRBJ2-2; TRBD2 is a possible D gene (6 bases). The CDR3 runs to 15 residues. Trimming left V 2 bases short and J 5 bases short, with 12 bases between. From germline, CDR1 is MNHNS and CDR2 SASEGT. CDR3 sequence: CASSERRARTGELFF. The CDR3 DNA reads TGTGCCAGCAGTGAAAGGAGGGCGAGGACCGGGGAGCTGTTTTTT.

The rearrangement joins TRBV9 to TRBJ2-3, with TRBD2 matching 11 bases. V lost 7 bases and J lost 5; bases outside the gene matches: 0. CDR3 length: 12 amino acids. Germline V gene lookup returns CDR1 SGDLS and CDR2 YYNGEE. The CDR3 sequence: CASGLAGDTQYF. The CDR3 region has the DNA TGTGCCAGCGGACTAGCGGGAGATACGCAGTATTTT.

This chain links TRBV19 with TRBJ2-3, with 7 bases that match TRBD2. After removal of 11 bases from V and 1 base from J, the junction contained 6 bases not matched to a gene. This CDR3 has 13 amino acids. CDR1 is LNHDA and CDR2 is SQIVND in the germline V gene (reference sequence). This CDR3 is CACDGGGTDTQYF. CDR3 nucleotides: TGTGCCTGTGATGGGGGGGGCACAGATACGCAGTATTTT.

CDR3 loop: CASSGTGELSYEQYF. CDR3 nucleotides: TGTGCCAGCAGTGGGACAGGGGAGCTGTCCTACGAGCAGTACTTC. This chain connects TRBV6-1 to TRBJ2-7, with 9 bases that match TRBD1. The V gene's germline CDR1 is MNHNS and CDR2 SASEGT. The CDR3 covers 15 residues. The junction had 5 bases not matched to a gene; V was cut back by 4 bases and J by 1 base.

The rearrangement uses TRBV3-1 (or the pseudogene TRBV3-2) and TRBJ1-2; TRBD1 might be the D (5 bases). The CDR3 length is 16 residues. The germline CDR1 and CDR2 sequences are LGHDT and YNNKEL (reference sequence). The V and J ends lost 4 bases and 4 bases respectively, with 19 bases between them. CDR3 in DNA: TGTGCCAGCAGCCGCCTTTCCGGACTTGGGGGCTATGGCTACACCTTC. Protein: CASSRLSGLGGYGYTF.

The rearrangement links TRBV4-3 to TRBJ1-3; no clear D. Germline CDR1 and CDR2: LGHNA and YSLEER. CDR3 length equals 13 residues. Trimming stripped 1 base from V and 4 bases from J, with 5 bases between. CDR3 region: CASSQVSGNTIYF. The DNA of the CDR3 is TGCGCCAGCAGCCAAGTTTCCGGAAACACCATATATTTT.

This rearrangement joins TRBV4-3 to TRBJ2-1, with D tentatively TRBD1 or TRBD2 (5 bases each). This CDR3 is built from 17 residues. Trimming shortened V by 1 base and J by 7 bases, and 20 bases separated the two germline ends. Germline values: CDR1 LGHNA, CDR2 YSLEER. The CDR3 DNA follows: TGCGCCAGCAGCCAAGGGGCCGGGACGTTCGCAACTAATGAGCAGTTCTTC. This translates into CASSQGAGTFATNEQFF.

The V call is TRBV6-2 or TRBV6-3, the J call TRBJ1-4; D is unresolved. The CDR3 extends over 12 amino acids. Germline values: CDR1 MNHEY, CDR2 SVGEGT. Between the trimmed V and J ends, which lost 1 base and 10 bases, there was a span of 7 bases. The CDR3 sequence is CASSYFEGKLFF. CDR3 nucleotide sequence: TGTGCCAGCAGTTACTTCGAGGGAAAACTGTTTTTT.

J is TRBJ2-5 and V is TRBV29-1, with D perhaps matching TRBD1 or TRBD2 (5 bases each). Germline values: CDR1 SQVTM, CDR2 ANQGSEA. The CDR3 spans 14 residues. Deletions cut 3 bases from V and 5 bases from J, with 16 bases between. DNA for the CDR3: TGCAGCGTTGATTCTGTTGAGGGGATTGAGACCCAGTACTTC. Encoded protein: CSVDSVEGIETQYF. The whole variable domain, filled in from reference TRBV29-1 and TRBJ2-5, reads SAVISQKPSRDICQRGTSLTIQCQVDSQVTMMFWYRQQPGQSLTLIATANQGSEATYESGFVIDKFPISRPNLTFSTLTVSNMSPEDSSIYLCSVDSVEGIETQYFGPGTRLLVL.

The rearrangement uses TRBV7-9 and TRBJ2-7, with 9 bases fitting TRBD1. The V gene end was trimmed by 3 bases and the J gene end by 5 bases; junction bases not matched to a gene: 8. Germline values: CDR1 SEHNR, CDR2 FQNEAQ (reference sequence). The CDR3 sequence is 15 residues long. The CDR3 reads CASSFIQGANHEQYF. The CDR3 DNA reads as TGTGCCAGCAGCTTTATACAGGGGGCGAACCACGAGCAGTACTTC.

Concerning this clone: The junction does not match germline at one end; this may be a read error. V and J are TRBV2 and TRBJ2-7; 15 bases align to TRBD2. CDR1 is SNHLY and CDR2 is FYNNEI in the germline V gene. This CDR3 is built from 16 residues. The CDR3 reads CASSEGLAGGGYEQYF. The CDR3 DNA follows: TGTGCCAGCAGCGAAGGACTAGCGGGAGGGGGTTACGAGCAGTACTTC. The variable domain in full, completed from reference TRBV2 and TRBJ2-7, reads EPEVTQTPSHQVTQMGQEVILRCVPISNHLYFYWYRQILGQKVEFLVSFYNNEISEKSEIFDDQFSVERPDGSNFTLKIRSTKLEDSAMYFCASSEGLAGGGYEQYFGPGTRLTVT.

The rearrangement joins TRBV27 to TRBJ2-2; unclear D gene. Trimming shortened V by 8 bases and J by 0 bases, and 16 bases separated the two germline ends. In germline, CDR1 is MNHEY, CDR2 SMNVEV (reference sequence). This CDR3 is built from 16 residues. This CDR3 reads CASGIRGSANTGELFF. CDR3 DNA: TGTGCCAGCGGAATCAGAGGATCCGCGAACACCGGGGAGCTGTTTTTT.

The rearrangement links TRBV6-5 to TRBJ1-2; D not certain. V was shortened by 4 bases and J by 4 bases, with 13 bases between the two germline ends. This CDR3 is 14 amino acids long. Germline values: CDR1 MNHEY, CDR2 SVGAGI. The CDR3 coding sequence is TGTGCCAGCAGTTCGGACGGGGAGAGCTATGGCTACACCTTC. This gives the protein CASSSDGESYGYTF.

The V call is TRBV7-9, the J call TRBJ2-3; TRBD2 is a possible D gene (5 bases). The germline V gene has CDR1 SEHNR and CDR2 FQNEAQ (reference sequence). The CDR3 covers 16 residues. Trimming left V 1 base short and J 3 bases short, with 14 bases between. This CDR3 reads CASSLVVGLATDTQYF. In DNA form, the CDR3 reads TGTGCCAGCAGCTTAGTCGTTGGGTTAGCGACAGATACGCAGTATTTT.

The chain is built from TRBV2 and TRBJ1-4; D remains ambiguous. The V end lost 4 bases, the J end lost 5 bases, and 5 bases lay between the germline ends. CDR3 size: 12 residues. Germline loops: CDR1 SNHLY, CDR2 FYNNEI. CDR3 coding DNA: TGTGCCAGCAGTGGATCAAATGAAAAACTGTTTTTT. Translating it yields CASSGSNEKLFF.

This chain connects TRBV9 to TRBJ1-6, with D perhaps matching TRBD1 (6 bases). The CDR3 has 17 amino acids. Trimming removed 2 bases at V and 6 bases at J, with 18 bases between. The germline V gene has CDR1 SGDLS and CDR2 YYNGEE. The CDR3 loop is CASSVLDRPVANSPLHF. In DNA, the CDR3 is TGTGCCAGCAGCGTCCTGGACAGACCGGTAGCTAATTCACCCCTCCACTTT.